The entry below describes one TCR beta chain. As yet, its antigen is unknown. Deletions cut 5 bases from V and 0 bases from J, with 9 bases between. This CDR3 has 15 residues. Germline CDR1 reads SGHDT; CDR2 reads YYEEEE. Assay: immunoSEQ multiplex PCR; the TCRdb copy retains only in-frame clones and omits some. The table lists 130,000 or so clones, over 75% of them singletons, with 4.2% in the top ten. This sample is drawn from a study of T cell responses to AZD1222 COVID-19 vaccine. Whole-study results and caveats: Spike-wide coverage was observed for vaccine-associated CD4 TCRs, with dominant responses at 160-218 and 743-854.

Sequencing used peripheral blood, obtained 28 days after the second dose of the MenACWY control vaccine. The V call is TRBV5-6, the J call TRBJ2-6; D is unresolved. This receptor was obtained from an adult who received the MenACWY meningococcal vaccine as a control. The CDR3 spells CASSFAGSGANVLTF. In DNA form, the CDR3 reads TGTGCCAGCAGTTTTGCAGGCTCTGGGGCCAACGTCCTGACTTTC.